This TCR beta chain derives from a study of shared clonotypes between healthy human individuals (dated by TCRdb to 2018 to 2021). For the wider study: The cohort comprised two women and a few men aged 18 to 49 years. For each donor, CD4 naive and CD4 memory were each given three plates, CD8 naive was given two plates, and CD8 memory was given one plate. To estimate repertoire size and how much clonotypes are shared between individuals, the study performed deep sequencing of blood TCR repertoires from about five healthy adults. Different laboratories and diverse techniques were used to prepare libraries and sequence TCR repertoires, to increase sequencing depth and limit assay-specific biases. Per donor, leukapheresis produced somewhere between about 0.8 and 9 billion PBMCs.

TCR CDR3 regions were amplified from genomic DNA by multiplex PCR using the deep immunoSEQ assay. Extracted genomic DNA from each cell subset was distributed evenly across all wells of several immunoSEQ 96-well plates, and each plate was treated as a replicate. For sorted subsets, roughly 190 ng of genomic DNA, equivalent to roughly 33,000 T cell genomes, went into each replicate PCR. Purified libraries were quantified with a Qubit 3.0 fluorometer, sized on a Bioanalyzer 2100, and re-quantified with the KAPA Library Quantification kit. Every immunoSEQ 96-well plate was sequenced on a dedicated single-read 150-cycle Illumina NextSeq 550 flow cell. In the original analysis: Because the immunoSEQ output included only junctional sequences and no quality scores, the filtering could not be the same as the filtering used for full-length reads. To assign V/J genes and CDR3, sequences were annotated against IMGT germline references using PyIR, a Python wrapper for IgBLAST v1.9. Any read was removed if the V/J assignment was weak (E-value above 1e-6), the CDR3 was missing, or the read contained stop codons, out-of-frame junctions, or ambiguous translated residues. V3J clonotypes were defined as sequences sharing the same inferred V gene, J gene, and CDR3 amino acid sequence. Percentage overlap between repertoires was computed as shared unique clonotypes divided by the size of the smaller repertoire. RTK rarefaction, the Chao1 estimator, and Recon v2.1 estimates of unobserved clonotypes were used to assess repertoire richness. Generation probabilities were computed with OLGA for all TCRbeta clonotypes obtained by the gDNA method from a few donors. TCRdb mirrors the immuneACCESS table, restricted to in-frame sequences. Some clones are absent from its copies; in checked studies, under half trace to an unresolved V gene, and the reason for the others is unknown. V and J calls and clone size are those listed in that table; D and trimming were worked out from the DNA. In all, the sample holds 1,500,000 or so clones, and roughly 96% of those were seen once. The ten largest clones capture roughly 1.2% of the sample.

Summary of the overall study and its limitations: Only blood was sampled, and tissue TCR repertoires likely differ from those in blood. Sharing across a handful of donors was observed for approximately 5% of naive CD4, around 3.5% of naive CD8, 2.3% of memory CD4, and around 0.42% of memory CD8 clonotypes. Even with the large sequencing depth, rarefaction of the sorted-subset datasets indicated that sequencing was incomplete. Estimated clonotype richness was generally larger for naive than for memory subsets. Based on pairwise subsampling, the degree of clonotype sharing among donors was expected to be affected by sequencing depth. Higher generation probabilities were observed for clonotypes shared by all four sorted-subset donors than for non-shared clonotypes. Because the study included only a small number of donors, the genetic and exposure-history diversity represented was limited.

The donors were healthy, HIV-negative adults with no recently reported acute infections or vaccinations. All donors were Caucasian adults living in Nashville, Tennessee, USA. Magnetic negative selection was used to enrich CD4+ T cells, after which naive cells were positively selected on CD45RA and the negative fraction became the memory subset. Blood was obtained by leukapheresis, after which PBMCs were separated by Ficoll-Histopaque density gradient centrifugation and cryopreserved in liquid nitrogen vapor phase. Analytical flow cytometry was used to check the purity and quantity of every magnetically sorted T cell population. Genomic DNA was isolated from each sorted fraction and quantified by UV absorbance on a Nanodrop 2000c. About this clone itself: Which antigen it targets is not known. One base away there is no much larger clone; base qualities are not given.

V gives up 0 bases and J gives up 2 bases, and the segment between their germline ends measures 10 bases. CDR1 is given as SGHNT and CDR2 as YYREEE, both from the germline V gene (reference sequence). Including cysteine and phenylalanine, the CDR3 has 15 amino acids. Solely the CDR3 DNA is kept, with 45 bases framed from the first base. Sequencing input: naive CD4+ T cells sorted from blood. According to the study, the label for this sample's cell subset or site signals: CD45RA+ positively selected. The V and J genes are TRBV5-4 and TRBJ2-3; the D gene is possibly TRBD2, with 6 bases matching. The TCR sequence derives from a man under 40 in good health. Read as DNA, the sequence is TGTGCCAGCAGCTTGGCGGGAGAGGCCACAGATACGCAGTATTTT. Its product reads: CASSLAGEATDTQYF.